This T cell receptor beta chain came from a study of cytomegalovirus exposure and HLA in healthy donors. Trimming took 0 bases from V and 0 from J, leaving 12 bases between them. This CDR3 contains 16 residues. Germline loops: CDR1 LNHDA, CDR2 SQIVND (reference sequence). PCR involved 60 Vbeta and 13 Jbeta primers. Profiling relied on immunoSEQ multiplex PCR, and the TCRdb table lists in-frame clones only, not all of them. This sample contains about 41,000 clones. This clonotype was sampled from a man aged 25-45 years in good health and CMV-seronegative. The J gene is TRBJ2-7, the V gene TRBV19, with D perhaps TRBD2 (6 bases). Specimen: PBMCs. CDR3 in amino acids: CASSIDVTRSSYEQYF. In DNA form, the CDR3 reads TGTGCCAGTAGTATAGATGTGACTAGGAGCTCCTACGAGCAGTACTTC.